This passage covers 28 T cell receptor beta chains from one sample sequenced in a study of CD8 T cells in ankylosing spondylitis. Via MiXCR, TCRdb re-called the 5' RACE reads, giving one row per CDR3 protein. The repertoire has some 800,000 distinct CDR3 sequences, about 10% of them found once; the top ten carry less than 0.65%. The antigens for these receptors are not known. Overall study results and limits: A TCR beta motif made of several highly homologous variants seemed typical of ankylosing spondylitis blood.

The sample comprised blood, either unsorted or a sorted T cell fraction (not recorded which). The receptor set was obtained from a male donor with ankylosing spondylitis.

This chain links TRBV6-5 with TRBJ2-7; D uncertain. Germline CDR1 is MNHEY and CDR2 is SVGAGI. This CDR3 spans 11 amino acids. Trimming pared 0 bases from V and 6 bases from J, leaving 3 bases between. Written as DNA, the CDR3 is TGTGCCAGCAGTTACTCGACCGAGCAGTACTTC. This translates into CASSYSTEQYF.

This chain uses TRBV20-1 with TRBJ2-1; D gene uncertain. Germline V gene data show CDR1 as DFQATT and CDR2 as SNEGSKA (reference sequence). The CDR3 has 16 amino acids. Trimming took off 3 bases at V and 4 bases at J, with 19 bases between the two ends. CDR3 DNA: TGCAGTGCTAGGGCTCGTCCGCGGAGAGGATACAATGAGCAGTTCTTC. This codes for CSARARPRRGYNEQFF.

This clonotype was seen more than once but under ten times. CDR3 DNA sequence: TGCAGTGCTCCCTTCGCGGCGGGGGGAAACACCATATATTTT. This translates into CSAPFAAGGNTIYF. The genes are TRBV20-1 and TRBJ1-3; no definite D call. The V gene lost 5 bases and the J gene lost 4 bases, with 15 bases spanning the gap. Germline loops: CDR1 DFQATT, CDR2 SNEGSKA (reference sequence). The CDR3 extends over 14 amino acids.

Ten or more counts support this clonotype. DNA of the CDR3: TGTGCCAGCAGTTTTGAGGCAGGGGATAATTCACCCCTCCACTTT. Translated: CASSFEAGDNSPLHF. The rearrangement joins TRBV12-3 or TRBV12-4 to TRBJ1-6; TRBD1 is a possible D gene (6 bases). CDR3 size: 15 residues. Trimming took off 3 bases at V and 5 bases at J, with 11 bases between the two ends.

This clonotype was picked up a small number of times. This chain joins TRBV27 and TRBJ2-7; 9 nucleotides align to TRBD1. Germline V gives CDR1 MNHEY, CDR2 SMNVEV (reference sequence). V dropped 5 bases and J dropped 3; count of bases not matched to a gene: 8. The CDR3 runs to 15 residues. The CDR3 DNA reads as TGTGCCAGCAGTCGCCAGGGACAGGGATTCTACGAGCAGTACTTC. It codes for CASSRQGQGFYEQYF.

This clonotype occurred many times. The CDR3 reads CSARDRQGRDTQYF. The DNA for the CDR3 is TGCAGTGCTAGAGACAGGCAGGGGAGAGATACGCAGTATTTT. The J gene is TRBJ2-3, the V gene TRBV20-1; possibly TRBD1 for D (6 bases). The V gene's germline CDR1 is DFQATT and CDR2 SNEGSKA (reference sequence). V was trimmed by 0 bases and J by 5 bases, leaving 12 bases between them. The CDR3 loop spans 14 amino acids.

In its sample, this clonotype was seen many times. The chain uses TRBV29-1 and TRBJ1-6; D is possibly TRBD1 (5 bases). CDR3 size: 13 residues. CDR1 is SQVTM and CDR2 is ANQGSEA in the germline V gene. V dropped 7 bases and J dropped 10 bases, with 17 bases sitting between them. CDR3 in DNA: TGCAGCGCCCAGGACACGGAGGACTCACCCCTCCACTTT. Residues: CSAQDTEDSPLHF.

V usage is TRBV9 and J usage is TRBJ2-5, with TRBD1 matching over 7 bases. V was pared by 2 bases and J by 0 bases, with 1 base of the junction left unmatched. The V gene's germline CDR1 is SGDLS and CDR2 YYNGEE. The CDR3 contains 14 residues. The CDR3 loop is CASSVDRDQETQYF. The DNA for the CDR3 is TGTGCCAGCAGCGTCGACAGGGACCAAGAGACCCAGTACTTC.

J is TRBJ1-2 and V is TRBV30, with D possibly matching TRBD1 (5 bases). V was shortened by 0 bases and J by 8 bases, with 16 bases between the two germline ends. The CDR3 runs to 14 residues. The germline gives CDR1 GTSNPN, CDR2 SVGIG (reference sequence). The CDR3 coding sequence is TGTGCCTGGAGTGTACTGACAGCCGTGCCCGGCTACACCTTC. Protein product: CAWSVLTAVPGYTF.

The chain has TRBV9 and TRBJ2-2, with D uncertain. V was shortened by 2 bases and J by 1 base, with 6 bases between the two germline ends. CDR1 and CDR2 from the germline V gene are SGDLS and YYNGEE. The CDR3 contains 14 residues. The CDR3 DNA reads TGTGCCAGCAGCGTTTCAGTGAACACCGGGGAGCTGTTTTTT. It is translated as CASSVSVNTGELFF.

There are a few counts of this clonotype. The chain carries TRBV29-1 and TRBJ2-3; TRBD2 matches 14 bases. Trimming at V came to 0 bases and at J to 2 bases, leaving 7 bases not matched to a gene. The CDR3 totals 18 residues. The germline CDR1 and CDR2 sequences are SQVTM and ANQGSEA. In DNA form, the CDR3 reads TGCAGCGTTGAAGAATTGGGGACTAGCGGGGGCCACACAGATACGCAGTATTTT. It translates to CSVEELGTSGGHTDTQYF.

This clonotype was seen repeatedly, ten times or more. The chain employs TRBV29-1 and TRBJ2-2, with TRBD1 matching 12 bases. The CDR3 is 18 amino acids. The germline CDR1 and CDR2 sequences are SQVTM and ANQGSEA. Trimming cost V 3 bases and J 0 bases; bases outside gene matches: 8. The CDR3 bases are TGCAGCGTTGATGGGACAGGGGGCGGTGGAGCGAACACCGGGGAGCTGTTTTTT. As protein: CSVDGTGGGGANTGELFF.

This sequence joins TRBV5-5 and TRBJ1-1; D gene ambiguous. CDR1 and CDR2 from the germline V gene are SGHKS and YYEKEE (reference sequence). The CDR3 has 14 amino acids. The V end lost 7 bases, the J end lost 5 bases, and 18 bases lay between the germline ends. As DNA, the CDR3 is TGTGCCAGCGCACCTCATGTCGGAGGGACTGAAGCTTTCTTT. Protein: CASAPHVGGTEAFF.

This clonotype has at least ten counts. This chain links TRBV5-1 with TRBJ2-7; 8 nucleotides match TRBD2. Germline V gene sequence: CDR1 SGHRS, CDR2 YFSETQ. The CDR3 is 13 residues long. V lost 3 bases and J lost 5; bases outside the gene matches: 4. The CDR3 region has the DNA TGCGCCAGCAGCTGGGGACTAGAGAACGAGCAGTACTTC. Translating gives CASSWGLENEQYF.

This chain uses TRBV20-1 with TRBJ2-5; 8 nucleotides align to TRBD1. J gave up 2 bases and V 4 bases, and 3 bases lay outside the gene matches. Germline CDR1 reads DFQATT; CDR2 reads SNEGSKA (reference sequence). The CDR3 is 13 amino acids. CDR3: CSAIGQGQETQYF. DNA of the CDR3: TGCAGTGCTATTGGACAGGGTCAAGAGACCCAGTACTTC.

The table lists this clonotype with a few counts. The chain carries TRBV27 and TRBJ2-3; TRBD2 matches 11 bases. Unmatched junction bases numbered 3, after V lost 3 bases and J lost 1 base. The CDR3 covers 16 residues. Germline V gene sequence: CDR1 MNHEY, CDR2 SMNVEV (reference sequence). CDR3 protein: CASSFLAGGGTDTQYF. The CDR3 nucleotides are TGTGCCAGCAGTTTCTTAGCGGGAGGGGGCACAGATACGCAGTATTTT.

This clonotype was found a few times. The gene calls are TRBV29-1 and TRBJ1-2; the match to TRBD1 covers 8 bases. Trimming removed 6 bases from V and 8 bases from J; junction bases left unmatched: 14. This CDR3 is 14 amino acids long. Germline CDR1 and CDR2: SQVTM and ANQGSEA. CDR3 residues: CSVGRDRTYLGYTF. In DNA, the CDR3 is TGCAGCGTCGGGAGGGACAGGACATATTTGGGCTACACCTTC.

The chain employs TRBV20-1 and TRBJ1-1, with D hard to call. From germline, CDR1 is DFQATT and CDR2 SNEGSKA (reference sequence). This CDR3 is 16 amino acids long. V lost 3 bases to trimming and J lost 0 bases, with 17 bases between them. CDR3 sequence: CSARDLQTPMNTEAFF. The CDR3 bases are TGCAGTGCTAGGGATTTACAGACTCCAATGAACACTGAAGCTTTCTTT.

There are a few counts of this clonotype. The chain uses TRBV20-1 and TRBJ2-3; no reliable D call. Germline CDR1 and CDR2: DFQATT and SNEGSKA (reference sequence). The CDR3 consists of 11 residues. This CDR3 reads CSKGLADTQYF. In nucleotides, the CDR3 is TGCAGCAAGGGTCTCGCAGATACGCAGTATTTT.

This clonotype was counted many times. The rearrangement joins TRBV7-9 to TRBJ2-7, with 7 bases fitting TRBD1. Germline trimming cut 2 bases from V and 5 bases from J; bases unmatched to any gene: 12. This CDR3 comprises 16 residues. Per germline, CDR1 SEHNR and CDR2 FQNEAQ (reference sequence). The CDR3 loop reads CASSLTLGQRFDEQYF. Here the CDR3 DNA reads TGTGCCAGCAGCTTAACATTGGGACAGAGGTTTGACGAGCAGTACTTC.

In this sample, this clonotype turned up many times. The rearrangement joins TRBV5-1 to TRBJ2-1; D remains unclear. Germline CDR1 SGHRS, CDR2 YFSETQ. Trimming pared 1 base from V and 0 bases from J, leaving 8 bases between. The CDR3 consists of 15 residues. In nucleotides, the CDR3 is TGCGCCAGCAGCTTGAGTCAGAGCTCCTACAATGAGCAGTTCTTC. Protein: CASSLSQSSYNEQFF.

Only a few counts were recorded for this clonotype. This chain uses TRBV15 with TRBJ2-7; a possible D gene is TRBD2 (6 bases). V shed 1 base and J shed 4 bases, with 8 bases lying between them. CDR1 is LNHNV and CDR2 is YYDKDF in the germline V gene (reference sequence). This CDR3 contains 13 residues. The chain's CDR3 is CATSRVRGYEQYF. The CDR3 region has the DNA TGTGCCACCAGCAGAGTTCGGGGGTACGAGCAGTACTTC.

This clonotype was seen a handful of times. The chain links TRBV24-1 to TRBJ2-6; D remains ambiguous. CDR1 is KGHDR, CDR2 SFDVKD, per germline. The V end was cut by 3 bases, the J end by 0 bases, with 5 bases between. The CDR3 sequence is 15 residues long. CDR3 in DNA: TGTGCCACCAGTGATAGGAACTCTGGGGCCAACGTCCTGACTTTC. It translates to CATSDRNSGANVLTF.

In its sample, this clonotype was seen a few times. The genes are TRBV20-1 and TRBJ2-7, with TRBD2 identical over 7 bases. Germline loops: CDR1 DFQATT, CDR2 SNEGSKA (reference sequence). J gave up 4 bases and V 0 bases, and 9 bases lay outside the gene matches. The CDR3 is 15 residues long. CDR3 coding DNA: TGCAGTGCTAGAGATAGCAGGCGGGAGCCATACGAGCAGTACTTC. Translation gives CSARDSRREPYEQYF.

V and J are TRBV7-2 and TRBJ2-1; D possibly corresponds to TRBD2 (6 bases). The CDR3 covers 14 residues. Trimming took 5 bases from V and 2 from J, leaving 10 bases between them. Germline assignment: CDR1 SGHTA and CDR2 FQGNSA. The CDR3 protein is CASSLRLAYNEQFF. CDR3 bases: TGTGCCAGCAGCCTACGACTAGCCTACAATGAGCAGTTCTTC.

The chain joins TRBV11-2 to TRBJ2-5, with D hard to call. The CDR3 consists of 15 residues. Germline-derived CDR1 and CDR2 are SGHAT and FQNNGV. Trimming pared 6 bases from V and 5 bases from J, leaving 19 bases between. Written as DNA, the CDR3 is TGTGCCAGCAGACGAGGCAGTTCCGTGGGGGAGACCCAGTACTTC. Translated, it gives CASRRGSSVGETQYF. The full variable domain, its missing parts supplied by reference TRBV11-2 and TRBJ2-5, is EAGVAQSPRYKIIEKRQSVAFWCNPISGHATLYWYQQILGQGPKLLIQFQNNGVVDDSQLPKDRFSAERLKGVDSTLKIQPAKLEDSAVYLCASRRGSSVGETQYFGPGTRLLVL.

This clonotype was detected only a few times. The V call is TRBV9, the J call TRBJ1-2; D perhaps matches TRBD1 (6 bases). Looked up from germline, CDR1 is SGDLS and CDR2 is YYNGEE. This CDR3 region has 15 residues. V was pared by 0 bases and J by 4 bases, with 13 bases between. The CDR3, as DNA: TGTGCCAGCAGCGTAGTCCCGGACAGCCCCTATGGCTACACCTTC. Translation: CASSVVPDSPYGYTF.

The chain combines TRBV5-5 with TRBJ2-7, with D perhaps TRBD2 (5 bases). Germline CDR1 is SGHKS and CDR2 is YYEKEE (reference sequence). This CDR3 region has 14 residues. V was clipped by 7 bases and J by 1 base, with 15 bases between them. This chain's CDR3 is CASQDPRGSYEQYF. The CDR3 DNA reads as TGTGCCAGCCAGGATCCTCGGGGATCCTACGAGCAGTACTTC.